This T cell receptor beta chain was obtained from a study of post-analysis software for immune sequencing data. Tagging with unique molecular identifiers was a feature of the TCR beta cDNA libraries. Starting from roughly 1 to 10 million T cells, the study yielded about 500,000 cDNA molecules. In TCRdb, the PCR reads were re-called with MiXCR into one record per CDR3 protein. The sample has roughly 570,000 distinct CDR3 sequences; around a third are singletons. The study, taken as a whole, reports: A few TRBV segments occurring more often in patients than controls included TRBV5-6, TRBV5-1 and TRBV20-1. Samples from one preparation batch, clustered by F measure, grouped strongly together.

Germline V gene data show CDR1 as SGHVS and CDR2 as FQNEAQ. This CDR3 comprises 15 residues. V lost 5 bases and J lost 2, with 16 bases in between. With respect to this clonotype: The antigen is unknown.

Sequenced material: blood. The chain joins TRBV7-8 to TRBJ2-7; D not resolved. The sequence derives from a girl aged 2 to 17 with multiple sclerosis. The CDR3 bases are TGTGCCAGCAGCATTTCAACAGTAGACCCCTACGAGCAGTACTTC. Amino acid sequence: CASSISTVDPYEQYF. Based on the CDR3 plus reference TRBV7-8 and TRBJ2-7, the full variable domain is GAGVSQSPRYKVAKRGQDVALRCDPISGHVSLFWYQQALGQGPEFLTYFQNEAQLDKSGLPSDRFFAERPEGSVSTLKIQRTQQEDSAVYLCASSISTVDPYEQYFGPGTRLTVT.